This is a list of T cell receptor beta chains from one sample in a study of a mutant IDH1 vaccine in newly diagnosed glioma. Sequencing used immunoSEQ multiplex PCR; TCRdb keeps in-frame clones, though not all of them. The profile covers about 26,000 clones, with more than 65% appearing a single time and roughly 6.6% taken by the ten largest. What these receptors recognize is not known. The sequences come from PBMCs, collected from a glioma patient whose treatment included an IDH1 peptide vaccine. Receptors were obtained from a man aged 40-55 years with glioma. Some clones in this sample may be carry-over from other donors' samples. Both conserved end residues are part of each CDR3. The D gene is left open where the match is weak. Where a row states a size, it is once, few, many or the class of an expanded clone; other rows omit it.

>TRBD1|TRBV5-4|TRBJ2-3|-
TGTGCCAGCAGCTTGCCGGGACAGGGGACAGATACGCAGTATTTT
CASSLPGQGTDTQYF
>TRBD1|TRBV18|TRBJ1-5|-
TGTGCCAGCTCACCAACCTCCGGGACAGGTTCAAATCAGCCCCAGCATTTT
CASSPTSGTGSNQPQHF
>-|TRBV9|TRBJ1-1|few
TGTGCCAGCAGCGTTGGCAGGAACACTGAAGCTTTCTTT
CASSVGRNTEAFF
>-|TRBV10-3|TRBJ1-5|few
TGTGCCATCAGCTACGATAGTAGCAATCAGCCCCAGCATTTT
CAISYDSSNQPQHF
>-|TRBV5-1|TRBJ1-1|-
TGCGCCAGCAGCTTCTCAGGGAGAGACACTGAAGCTTTCTTT
CASSFSGRDTEAFF
>-|TRBV6-5|TRBJ1-5|-
TGTGCCAGCAGTTACCGGGCGGGCCTTAGAGAACAGCCCCAGCATTTT
CASSYRAGLREQPQHF
>-|TRBV30|TRBJ1-2|-
TGTGCCTGGAGCGTAGGGGGATATGGCTACACCTTC
CAWSVGGYGYTF
>-|TRBV5-1|TRBJ1-1|-
TGCGCCAGCAGCCCCACAGGGTTAACTGAAGCTTTCTTT
CASSPTGLTEAFF
>TRBD1|TRBV4-1|TRBJ1-3|-
TGCGCCAGCAGCCCCTACGTGACAGGGAGGGGAAACACCATATATTTT
CASSPYVTGRGNTIYF
>TRBD2|TRBV7-9|TRBJ2-7|-
TGTGCCAGCAGCGTGCGGGGGGCCGCCTACGAGCAGTACTTC
CASSVRGAAYEQYF
>TRBD2|TRBV9|TRBJ2-1|-
TGTGCCAGCAGCTCGGAAACGGGACTAGCAGTCGATGAGCAGTTCTTC
CASSSETGLAVDEQFF
>-|TRBV30|TRBJ1-1|few
TGTGCCTGGAGTGTACGGGCCATACCAGGTGAAGCTTTCTTT
CAWSVRAIPGEAFF
>-|TRBV9|TRBJ1-1|-
TGTGCCAGCAGCCCCCCCGAGCGGGGTACTGAAGCTTTCTTT
CASSPPERGTEAFF
>-|TRBV4-2|TRBJ2-2|-
TGTGCCAGCAGCCAAGGGGACACGAACACCGGGGAGCTGTTTTTT
CASSQGDTNTGELFF
>-|TRBV9|TRBJ1-2|-
TGTGCCAGCAGCCTCGACCCTCGACTGGGATATGGCTACACCTTC
CASSLDPRLGYGYTF
>-|TRBV4-3|TRBJ2-7|-
TGCGCCAGCCCCCCTTGGGCAGGGGGGCACGGCGAGCAGTACTTC
CASPPWAGGHGEQYF
>-|TRBV5-1|TRBJ1-1|-
TGCGCCAGCAGCTTGGGTCAGATGAACACTGAAGCTTTCTTT
CASSLGQMNTEAFF
>-|TRBV7-9|TRBJ1-2|-
TGTGCCAGCAGCTTAGGGGACCGAGTTAGCCATGGCTACACCTTC
CASSLGDRVSHGYTF
>-|TRBV7-8|TRBJ1-6|-
TGTGCCAGCAGCTTAGTAGAGGCACAAACTAATTCACCCCTCCACTTT
CASSLVEAQTNSPLHF
>-|TRBV19|TRBJ2-1|-
TGTGCCAGTAATCGGGAAAAGAGCTCCTACAATGAGCAGTTCTTC
CASNREKSSYNEQFF
>-|TRBV5-5|TRBJ1-5|once
TGTGCCAGCAGCTTCACATATAGCAATCAGCCCCAGCATTTT
CASSFTYSNQPQHF
>TRBD1|TRBV5-1|TRBJ2-2|once
TGCGCCAGCACGAATAGGGACAGCCAAAACGGGGAGCTGTTTTTT
CASTNRDSQNGELFF
>TRBD2|TRBV4-2|TRBJ2-7|once
TGTGCCAGCAGCCAAGATCTAGCGGGGGCCTACGAGCAGTACTTC
CASSQDLAGAYEQYF